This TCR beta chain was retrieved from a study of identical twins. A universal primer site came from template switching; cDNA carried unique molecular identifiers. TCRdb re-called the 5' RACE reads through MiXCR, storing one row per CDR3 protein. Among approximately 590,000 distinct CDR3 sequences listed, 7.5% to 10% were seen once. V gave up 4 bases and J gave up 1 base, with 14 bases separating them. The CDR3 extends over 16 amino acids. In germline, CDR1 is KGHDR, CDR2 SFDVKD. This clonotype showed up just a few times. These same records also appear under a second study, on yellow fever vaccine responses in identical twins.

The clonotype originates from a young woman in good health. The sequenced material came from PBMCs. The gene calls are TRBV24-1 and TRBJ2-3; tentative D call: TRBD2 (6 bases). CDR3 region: CATSDLGGRGTDTQYF. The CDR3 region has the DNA TGTGCCACCAGTGACCTGGGGGGACGGGGCACAGATACGCAGTATTTT.